These T cell receptor beta chains were read from a single sample in a study of regulatory T cells in long-lasting Graves disease. TCRdb reprocessed the multiplex PCR reads with MiXCR, giving one entry per CDR3 protein. The sample consists of 400,000 to 500,000 distinct CDR3 sequences, less than 25% of them appearing once. This material consisted of peripheral blood mononuclear cells (PBMCs), taken when the disease was refractory, from a patient treated with antithyroid drugs. The receptor source for this set is a female donor with Graves disease. Each CDR3 is given with its conserved first and last residue. D genes are given only for firm matches. Clone size, where shown, is once, few, many, or a class for clones that have expanded.

d_call j_call clone_size v_call cdr3_length cdr3_nt cdr3_aa
- TRBJ1-5 few TRBV10-2 14 TGCGCCAGCCCGGGACATTATAGCAATCAGCCCCAGCATTTT CASPGHYSNQPQHF
- TRBJ1-3 few TRBV5-1 13 TGTGCCAGCAGCTTAGGCACTGGAAACACCATATATTTT CASSLGTGNTIYF
TRBD1 TRBJ2-5 few TRBV19 16 TGTGCCAGTAGTATCCTCCGGGACAGAAACCGGGAGACCCAGTACTTC CASSILRDRNRETQYF
- TRBJ1-1 - TRBV13 16 TGTGCCAGCGCCCTTGGCGGGGCGGGATTGAACACTGAAGCTTTCTTT CASALGGAGLNTEAFF
- TRBJ1-4 many TRBV28 14 TGTGCCAGCAGCCGAGGAGGGCCGGGGGAAAAACTGTTTTTT CASSRGGPGEKLFF
TRBD2 TRBJ2-2 - TRBV5-1 19 TGCGCCAGCAGCTTCGGGACTAGCGGGAGCGTAGGGTTCACCGGGGAGCTGTTTTTT CASSFGTSGSVGFTGELFF
TRBD1 TRBJ1-1 many TRBV3-1 11 TGTGCCAGCGGGACAGGGGGCTCAGCTTTCTTT CASGTGGSAFF
TRBD1 TRBJ2-7 - TRBV6-1 13 TGTGCCAGCCACAACAGGGGGCACTACGAGCAGTACTTC CASHNRGHYEQYF
TRBD1 TRBJ2-4 few TRBV6-1 14 TGTGCCAGCAGTCCCCGGACAGGGGTGGACATTCAGTACTTC CASSPRTGVDIQYF
- TRBJ2-2 - TRBV19 15 TGTGCCAATAGTAGGGGGGACAGAAACACCGGGGAGCTGTTTTTT CANSRGDRNTGELFF
- TRBJ2-7 many TRBV7-2 15 TGTGCCAGCAGCCCCCGACGGACGAGGTTGGTAGAGCAGTACTTC CASSPRRTRLVEQYF
- TRBJ2-5 many TRBV6-1 16 TGTGCCGCTACCGGAAAGCGGTCCATCTACCAAGAGACCCAGTACTTC CAATGKRSIYQETQYF
TRBD1 TRBJ1-5 - TRBV28 14 TGTGCCAGCAGGCGGGACAGCCTCAATCAGCCCCAGCATTTT CASRRDSLNQPQHF
- TRBJ2-2 - TRBV9 17 TGTGCCAGCAGCGTCCCCAGGAGGGTTGAGGACACCGGGGAGCTGTTTTTT CASSVPRRVEDTGELFF
TRBD2 TRBJ2-2 few TRBV28 18 TGTGCCAGCAGTTTATCCGTTATTGGACTAGCAGGCACCGGGGAGCTGTTTTTT CASSLSVIGLAGTGELFF
TRBD2 TRBJ2-7 many TRBV7-8 16 TGTGCCAGCAGCCCCGGGACTAGCGCGATCTTCTACGAGCAGTACTTC CASSPGTSAIFYEQYF
TRBD2 TRBJ2-7 - TRBV20-1 13 TGCAGTGCTTCACCGGGACTAGCCACCGAGCAGTACTTC CSASPGLATEQYF
- TRBJ1-2 many TRBV18 13 TGTGCCAGCTCACCGACGGATTTGGGAGGCTACACCTTC CASSPTDLGGYTF
- TRBJ2-5 many TRBV7-2 15 TGTGCCAGCAGCTTAGCAGGGGGGGCTCTGGAGACCCAGTACTTC CASSLAGGALETQYF
- TRBJ1-1 - TRBV10-3 14 TGTGCCATCAGTGACACAGGGACGGGCACTGAAGCTTTCTTT CAISDTGTGTEAFF
TRBD1 TRBJ1-1 - TRBV6-1 13 TGTGCCAGCAGCCCGACAGGGGAAACTGAAGCTTTCTTT CASSPTGETEAFF
TRBD2 TRBJ2-1 - TRBV5-1 18 TGCGCCAGCAGACAGGGACTAGCGTCCGTCAGCTCCTACAATGAGCAGTTCTTC CASRQGLASVSSYNEQFF
- TRBJ2-7 many TRBV7-2 14 TGTGCCAGCAGCTTAGACGGCGAGCTCTACGAGCAGTACTTC CASSLDGELYEQYF
- TRBJ1-1 many TRBV11-1 15 TGTGCCAGCAGCCGCCCGACAGTGAGAAACACTGAAGCTTTCTTT CASSRPTVRNTEAFF
- TRBJ2-5 many TRBV4-3 13 TGCGCCAGCAGCCAAGTCGAAGCGGAGACCCAGTACTTC CASSQVEAETQYF
- TRBJ1-1 - TRBV5-1 14 TGCGCCAGCAGCCCGGACGGTGGGGTTGCTGAAGCTTTCTTT CASSPDGGVAEAFF
- TRBJ1-5 many TRBV7-2 14 TGTGCCAGCAGCTTAGCGCTGTTCACTCAGCCCCAGCATTTT CASSLALFTQPQHF
TRBD1 TRBJ1-1 many TRBV6-1 15 TGTGCCAGCTCCCCATGGACAGGGACGAACACTGAAGCTTTCTTT CASSPWTGTNTEAFF